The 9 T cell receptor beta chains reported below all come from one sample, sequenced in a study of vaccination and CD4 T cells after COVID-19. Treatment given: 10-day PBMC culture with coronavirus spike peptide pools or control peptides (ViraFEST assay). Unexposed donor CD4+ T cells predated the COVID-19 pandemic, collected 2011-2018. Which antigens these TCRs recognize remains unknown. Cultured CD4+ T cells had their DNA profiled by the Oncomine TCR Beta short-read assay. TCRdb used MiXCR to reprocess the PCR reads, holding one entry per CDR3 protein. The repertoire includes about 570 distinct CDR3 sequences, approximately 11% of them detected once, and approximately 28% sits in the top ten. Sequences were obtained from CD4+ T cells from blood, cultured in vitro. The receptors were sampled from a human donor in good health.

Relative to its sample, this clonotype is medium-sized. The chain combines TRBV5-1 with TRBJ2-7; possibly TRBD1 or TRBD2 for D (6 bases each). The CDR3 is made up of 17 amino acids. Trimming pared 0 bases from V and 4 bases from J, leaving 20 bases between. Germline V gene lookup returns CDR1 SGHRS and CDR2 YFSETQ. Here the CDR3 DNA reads TGCGCCAGCAGCTTGGGTGTAGGGGGGACGACCAAATACGAGCAGTACTTC. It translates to CASSLGVGGTTKYEQYF.

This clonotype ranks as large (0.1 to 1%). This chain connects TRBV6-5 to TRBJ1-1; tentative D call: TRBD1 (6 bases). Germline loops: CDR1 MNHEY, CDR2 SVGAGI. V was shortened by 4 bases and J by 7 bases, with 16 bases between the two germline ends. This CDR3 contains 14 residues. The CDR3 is CASSSVGGWNEAFF. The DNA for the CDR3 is TGTGCCAGCAGTTCAGTAGGGGGATGGAATGAAGCTTTCTTT.

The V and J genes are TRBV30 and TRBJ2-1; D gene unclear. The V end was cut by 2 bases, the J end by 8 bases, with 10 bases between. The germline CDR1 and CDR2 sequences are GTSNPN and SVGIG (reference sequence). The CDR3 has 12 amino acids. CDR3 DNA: TGTGCCTGGAGTTTCTCCGGGCATGAGCAGTTCTTC. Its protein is CAWSFSGHEQFF.

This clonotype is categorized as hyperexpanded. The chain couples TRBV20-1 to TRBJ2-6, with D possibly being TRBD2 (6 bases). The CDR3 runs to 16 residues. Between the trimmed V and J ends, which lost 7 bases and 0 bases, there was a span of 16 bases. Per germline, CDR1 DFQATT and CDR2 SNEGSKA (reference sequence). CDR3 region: CSGQYRGLSGANVLTF. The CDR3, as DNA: TGCAGTGGCCAGTACCGGGGACTCTCTGGGGCCAACGTCCTGACTTTC.

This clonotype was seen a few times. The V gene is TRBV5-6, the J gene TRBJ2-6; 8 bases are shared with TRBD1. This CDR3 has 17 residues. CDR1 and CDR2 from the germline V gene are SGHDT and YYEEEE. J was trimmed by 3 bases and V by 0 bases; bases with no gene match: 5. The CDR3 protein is CASSLGQGSFGANVLTF. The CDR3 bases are TGTGCCAGCAGCTTGGGACAGGGGTCCTTTGGGGCCAACGTCCTGACTTTC.

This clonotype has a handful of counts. This CDR3 reads CASSNYRDTYEQYF. Here the CDR3 DNA reads TGTGCCAGCTCGAATTACAGGGACACCTACGAGCAGTACTTC. V and J are TRBV18 and TRBJ2-7, with D possibly matching TRBD1 (6 bases). The V end was cut by 6 bases, the J end by 2 bases, with 14 bases between. Germline-derived CDR1 and CDR2 are KGHSH and LQKENI. This CDR3 region has 14 residues.

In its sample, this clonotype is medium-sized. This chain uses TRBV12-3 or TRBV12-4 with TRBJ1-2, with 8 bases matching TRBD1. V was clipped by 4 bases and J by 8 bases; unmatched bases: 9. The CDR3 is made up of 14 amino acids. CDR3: CASSSSQGAAGYTF. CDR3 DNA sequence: TGTGCCAGCAGTTCATCCCAGGGGGCTGCCGGCTACACCTTC.

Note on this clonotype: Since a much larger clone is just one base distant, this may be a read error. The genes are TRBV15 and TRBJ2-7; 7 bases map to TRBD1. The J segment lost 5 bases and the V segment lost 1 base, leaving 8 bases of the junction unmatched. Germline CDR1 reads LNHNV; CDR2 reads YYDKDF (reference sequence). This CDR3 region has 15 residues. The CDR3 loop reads CATSRAKGGADEQYF. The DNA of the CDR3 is TGTGCCACCAGCAGAGCCAAAGGGGGCGCGGACGAGCAGTACTTC.

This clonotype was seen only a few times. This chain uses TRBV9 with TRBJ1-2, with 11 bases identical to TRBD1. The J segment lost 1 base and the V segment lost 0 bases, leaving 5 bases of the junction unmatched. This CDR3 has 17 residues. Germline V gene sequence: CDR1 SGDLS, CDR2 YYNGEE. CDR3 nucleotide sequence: TGTGCCAGCAGCGTAGGGGACAGGGGGTCTTTTAACTATGGCTACACCTTC. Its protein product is CASSVGDRGSFNYGYTF. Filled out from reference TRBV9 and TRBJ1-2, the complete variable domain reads DSGVTQTPKHLITATGQRVTLRCSPRSGDLSVYWYQQSLDQGLQFLIQYYNGEERAKGNILERFSAQQFPDLHSELNLSSLELGDSALYFCASSVGDRGSFNYGYTFGSGTRLTVV.